These 8 T cell receptor beta chains came from one sample sequenced in a study of beta chain features in type 1 diabetes. Reverse transcribing all isolated RNA meant expressed TCRB transcripts were sequenced. The method was immunoSEQ multiplex PCR; TCRdb's version includes in-frame clones alone and lacks a portion of them. The data contain under 900,000 clones, 15% to 20% of them singletons. The specimen was naive CD4+ T cells from blood. These receptors were collected from a young woman in good health.

This rearrangement joins TRBV18 to TRBJ2-1; perhaps TRBD2 as D (5 bases). There are 14 residues in the CDR3. The germline V gene has CDR1 KGHSH and CDR2 LQKENI. The germline V and J ends were trimmed by 3 bases and 5 bases, with 11 bases remaining between them. The chain's CDR3 is CASSPLDSHNEQFF. The CDR3 DNA is TGTGCCAGCTCACCCTTGGACTCGCACAATGAGCAGTTCTTC.

The rearrangement joins TRBV11-1 to TRBJ2-3, with 12 bases fitting TRBD2. CDR3 length equals 17 residues. Looked up from germline, CDR1 is SGHAT and CDR2 is FQDESV (reference sequence). V gave up 5 bases and J gave up 4 bases; unmatched junction bases: 10. The CDR3 loop reads CASSTTPSGRGPDTQYF. As DNA, the CDR3 is TGTGCCAGCAGCACCACTCCTAGCGGGAGGGGCCCAGATACGCAGTATTTT.

This clone turned up a few times. The rearrangement uses TRBV27 and TRBJ2-2; TRBD2 matches at 10 bases. CDR3 length equals 16 residues. Germline CDR1 reads MNHEY; CDR2 reads SMNVEV (reference sequence). With 2 bases clipped from V and 5 bases from J, the junction kept 5 bases outside the gene matches. DNA of the CDR3: TGTGCCAGCAGTTTACGACTAGCGGGCGCGACCGGGGAGCTGTTTTTT. It specifies CASSLRLAGATGELFF.

In regard to this clone: One end of the junction varies from germline; a read error may be responsible. V gene TRBV7-7 combines with J gene TRBJ2-7; 7 bases fit TRBD1. Per the germline V gene, CDR1 is SSHAT and CDR2 is FNYEAQ (reference sequence). The CDR3 contains 13 residues. The CDR3 bases are TGTGCTAGCAGCTTAAATACAGGGGACGAGCAGTACTTC. It translates to CASSLNTGDEQYF.

Only a few counts were recorded for this clone. The V call is TRBV11-2, the J call TRBJ2-5, with D uncertain. This CDR3 spans 15 amino acids. CDR1 and CDR2 (germline): SGHAT, FQNNGV. V shed 0 bases and J shed 3 bases, with 11 bases lying between them. CDR3 sequence reads: CASSLDTNQEETQYF. In nucleotides, the CDR3 is TGTGCCAGCAGCTTAGATACGAACCAGGAAGAGACCCAGTACTTC.

This clone has a handful of counts. CDR3 sequence: CASSYSKYVNTGELFF. The CDR3 DNA reads as TGTGCCAGCAGTTACTCGAAATACGTGAACACCGGGGAGCTGTTTTTT. The chain couples TRBV6-5 to TRBJ2-2; D unresolved. The CDR3 length is 16 residues. Germline V gene data show CDR1 as MNHEY and CDR2 as SVGAGI. Trimming took 0 bases from V and 1 from J, leaving 9 bases between them.

In the case of this clone: Relative to the germline gene, one junction end is altered; a read error may explain this. V and J are TRBV20-1 and TRBJ2-5, with D perhaps matching TRBD2 (5 bases). The germline V gene has CDR1 DFQATT and CDR2 SNEGSKA (reference sequence). CDR3 length: 10 residues. The CDR3 nucleotides are TGCACTGCTAGCCAGGAGACCCAGTACTTC. Translating it yields CTASQETQYF.

This clone was picked up a small number of times. This sequence joins TRBV7-2 and TRBJ1-4, with 8 bases identical to TRBD1. After removal of 5 bases from V and 8 bases from J, the junction contained 10 bases not matched to a gene. Germline values: CDR1 SGHTA, CDR2 FQGNSA. This CDR3 has 15 amino acids. Written as DNA, the CDR3 is TGTGCCAGCAGCCAGCCCCCAGGGGGCTGGGAAAAACTGTTTTTT. Its protein is CASSQPPGGWEKLFF. Full variable domain (outside the CDR3, taken from reference TRBV7-2 and TRBJ1-4): GAGVSQSPSNKVTEKGKDVELRCDPISGHTALYWYRQSLGQGLEFLIYFQGNSAPDKSGLPSDRFSAERTGGSVSTLTIQRTQQEDSAVYLCASSQPPGGWEKLFFGSGTQLSVL.